The 17 T cell receptor beta chains below all came from one sample that was sequenced in a study of blood T cell repertoires in COVID-19 (dated by TCRdb to between 2020 and 2021). The library was obtained by the immunoSEQ multiplex PCR assay. What TCRdb holds here is the immuneACCESS table cut down to in-frame rearrangements. Part of the clones is not present; checked against another copy, under half of the missing clones reflect an unresolved V gene, and the others are unexplained. The sample includes about 51,000 clones, with 80% to 90% observed a single time. The ten largest clonotypes hold about 1.2% of the sample. The sequencing input was peripheral blood. The source of these receptors is a man aged 60 to 75 with acute or convalescent COVID-19.

The chain combines TRBV5-6 with TRBJ1-4; 11 nucleotides agree with TRBD1. The CDR3 is 15 amino acids. Germline CDR1 is SGHDT and CDR2 is YYEEEE. V lost 3 bases to trimming and J lost 5 bases; unmatched junction nucleotides: 3. The CDR3 DNA sequence: TGTGCCAGCAGCTACCGGGACAGGGGGAATGAAAAACTGTTTTTT. This gives the protein CASSYRDRGNEKLFF.

The chain employs TRBV7-2 and TRBJ2-3, with TRBD2 matching over 8 bases. CDR3 size: 14 residues. The germline CDR1 and CDR2 sequences are SGHTA and FQGNSA. V dropped 6 bases and J dropped 6; count of bases not matched to a gene: 8. In DNA, the CDR3 is TGTGCCAGCAGGCTCGGGGGGGCCGGGGATACGCAGTATTTT. It encodes CASRLGGAGDTQYF.

The chain employs TRBV7-9 and TRBJ2-5; no definite D call. Per the germline V gene, CDR1 is SEHNR and CDR2 is FQNEAQ (reference sequence). V lost 2 bases and J lost 5, with 12 bases in between. This CDR3 comprises 14 residues. The CDR3 nucleotides are TGTGCCAGCAGCTTATCCCCACTGTTGGAGACCCAGTACTTC. It translates to CASSLSPLLETQYF.

V is TRBV2 and J is TRBJ1-6, with D uncertain. V was clipped by 6 bases and J by 3 bases, with 12 bases between them. The CDR3 covers 15 residues. CDR1 and CDR2 from the germline V gene are SNHLY and FYNNEI. The CDR3: CASSPSQDYNSPLHF. DNA for the CDR3: TGTGCCAGCAGCCCGTCCCAGGACTATAATTCACCCCTCCACTTT.

DNA of the CDR3: TGTGCCAGCAGCAAGACAGGAAACATAGCCACAGATACGCAGTATTTT. This sequence encodes CASSKTGNIATDTQYF. The rearrangement links TRBV11-2 to TRBJ2-3, with a possible D match to TRBD1 (6 bases). V lost 5 bases and J lost 2, with 17 bases in between. CDR1 is SGHAT and CDR2 is FQNNGV in the germline V gene. The length of the CDR3 is 16 residues.

The chain uses TRBV28 and TRBJ2-7; D might be TRBD2 (5 bases). The CDR3 extends over 12 amino acids. CDR1 and CDR2 (germline): MDHEN, SYDVKM. V was trimmed by 2 bases and J by 3 bases, leaving 5 bases between them. CDR3 coding DNA: TGTGCCAGCAGTTTAGGGAGCTACGAGCAGTACTTC. Translated, it gives CASSLGSYEQYF.

This chain joins TRBV4-2 and TRBJ1-3, with 9 bases fitting TRBD1. Germline CDR1 is LGHNA and CDR2 is YNFKEQ. The CDR3 totals 16 residues. Trimming at V came to 1 base and at J to 6 bases, leaving 7 bases not matched to a gene. CDR3 residues: CASSQGTGQGENTIYF. CDR3 nucleotides: TGTGCCAGCAGCCAAGGGACGGGACAGGGTGAAAACACCATATATTTT.

The V gene is TRBV4-1, the J gene TRBJ2-2; 11 bases agree with TRBD2. V shed 4 bases and J 4 bases; nucleotides not matched to a gene: 5. Germline-derived CDR1 and CDR2 are MGHRA and YSYEKL. CDR3 size: 16 residues. The CDR3 DNA reads TGCGCCAGCAGCCCCAGAGGGACTAGCGGCACCGGGGAGCTGTTTTTT. It encodes CASSPRGTSGTGELFF.

The V call is TRBV9, the J call TRBJ1-6, with 10 nucleotides matching TRBD1. The CDR3 totals 15 residues. J was trimmed by 8 bases and V by 5 bases; bases with no gene match: 7. Germline values: CDR1 SGDLS, CDR2 YYNGEE. CDR3 coding DNA: TGTGCCAGCAGTGCTCGGACAGGGGGGGATTCACCCCTCCACTTT. Translating gives CASSARTGGDSPLHF.

As concerns this clone: At one boundary the junction diverges from the germline segment, which might be a read error. CDR3 nucleotides: TGTGCTAGCAGCTCCGAAGGGGCCTCCTACAATGAGCAGTTCTTC. It yields the protein CASSSEGASYNEQFF. V is TRBV7-7 and J is TRBJ2-1; D possibly corresponds to TRBD1 (5 bases). This CDR3 region has 15 residues. In germline, CDR1 is SSHAT, CDR2 FNYEAQ (reference sequence).

This clone is labeled medium-sized. The gene calls are TRBV2 and TRBJ2-7; maybe TRBD2 (6 bases). This CDR3 spans 14 amino acids. Germline CDR1 is SNHLY and CDR2 is FYNNEI. The V end lost 6 bases, the J end lost 4 bases, and 16 bases lay between the germline ends. CDR3 protein: CASRGTQSGYEQYF. CDR3 nucleotides: TGTGCCAGCAGGGGAACACAAAGCGGGTACGAGCAGTACTTC.

The chain recombines TRBV5-4 with TRBJ1-1, with D unresolved. The CDR3 has 15 amino acids. Trimming pared 4 bases from V and 0 bases from J, leaving 13 bases between. Germline CDR1 reads SGHNT; CDR2 reads YYREEE (reference sequence). CDR3 sequence (DNA): TGTGCCAGCAGCCTGGGGTCCGCTATGAACACTGAAGCTTTCTTT. It yields the protein CASSLGSAMNTEAFF.

The gene calls are TRBV27 and TRBJ1-5, with D maybe TRBD1 (6 bases). V was clipped by 6 bases and J by 4 bases, with 16 bases between them. The length of the CDR3 is 15 residues. Germline-derived CDR1 and CDR2 are MNHEY and SMNVEV (reference sequence). As DNA, the CDR3 is TGTGCCAGCAGACCCTTGGGGGGGCGGAATCAGCCCCAGCATTTT. This translates into CASRPLGGRNQPQHF.

The V call is TRBV10-3, the J call TRBJ2-3; 8 nucleotides align to TRBD2. The CDR3 covers 15 residues. Germline CDR1 reads ENHRY; CDR2 reads SYGVKD. Trimming took 6 bases from V and 3 from J; bases not matched to a gene: 8. The CDR3 nucleotides read TGTGCCATCAGGGACGAGCGGGAGCTGACAGATACGCAGTATTTT. Translation: CAIRDERELTDTQYF.

The J gene is TRBJ2-3, the V gene TRBV24-1; 7 nucleotides line up with TRBD2. CDR1 is KGHDR, CDR2 SFDVKD, per germline. Trimming removed 7 bases from V and 0 bases from J; junction bases left unmatched: 3. The CDR3 runs to 14 residues. The DNA for the CDR3 is TGTGCCACCAGGGGGGGGTCTAGCACAGATACGCAGTATTTT. This sequence encodes CATRGGSSTDTQYF.

V and J are TRBV11-3 and TRBJ2-1, with a possible D match to TRBD2 (5 bases). The V end lost 2 bases, the J end lost 8 bases, and 16 bases lay between the germline ends. The CDR3 spans 15 residues. Germline assignment: CDR1 SGHNT and CDR2 YENEEA. The CDR3 spells CASSLLITGYHEQFF. For the CDR3, the DNA is TGTGCCAGCAGCTTACTAATCACGGGATATCATGAGCAGTTCTTC.

This chain links TRBV24-1 with TRBJ2-3; weak D call: TRBD1 (6 bases). Germline-derived CDR1 and CDR2 are KGHDR and SFDVKD. The CDR3 spans 13 residues. The V gene lost 4 bases and the J gene lost 4 bases, with 8 bases spanning the gap. The CDR3 DNA reads as TGTGCCACCAGTGAGGCAGGGGCAGATACGCAGTATTTT. Translation gives CATSEAGADTQYF.